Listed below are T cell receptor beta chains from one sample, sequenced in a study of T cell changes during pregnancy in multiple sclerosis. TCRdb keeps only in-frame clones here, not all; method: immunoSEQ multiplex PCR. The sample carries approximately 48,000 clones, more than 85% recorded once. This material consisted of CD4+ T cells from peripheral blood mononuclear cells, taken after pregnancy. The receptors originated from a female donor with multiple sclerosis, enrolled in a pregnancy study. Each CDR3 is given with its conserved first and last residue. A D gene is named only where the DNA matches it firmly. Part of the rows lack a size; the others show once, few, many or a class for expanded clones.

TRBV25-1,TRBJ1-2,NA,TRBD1,CATEDRGSYGYTF,TGTGCCACCGAAGACAGGGGCTCCTATGGCTACACCTTC
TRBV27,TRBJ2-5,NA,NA,CASSFRGAGTQYF,TGTGCCAGCAGTTTCCGCGGGGCTGGGACCCAGTACTTC
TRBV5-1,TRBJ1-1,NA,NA,CASSLRRPGINTEAFF,TGCGCCAGCAGCTTGCGCCGACCAGGGATAAACACTGAAGCTTTCTTT
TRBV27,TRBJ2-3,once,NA,CASSLQTSTDTQYF,TGTGCCAGCAGTTTACAGACTAGCACAGATACGCAGTATTTT
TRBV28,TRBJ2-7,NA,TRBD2,CASRPPGLALYEQYF,TGTGCCAGCAGACCTCCGGGACTAGCTCTCTACGAGCAGTACTTC
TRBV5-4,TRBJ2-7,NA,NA,CASSLGGENYEQYF,TGTGCCAGCAGCTTAGGAGGGGAGAACTACGAGCAGTACTTC
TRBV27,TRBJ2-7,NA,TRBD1,CASSLSGTGWAEQYF,TGTGCCAGCAGTCTCTCCGGGACAGGATGGGCTGAGCAGTACTTC
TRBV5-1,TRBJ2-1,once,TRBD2,CASSGLNSGRASSEQFF,TGCGCCAGCAGCGGGCTGAATAGCGGGAGGGCCTCGTCTGAGCAGTTCTTC
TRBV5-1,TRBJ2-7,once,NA,CASSLALQGYEQYF,TGCGCCAGCAGCTTGGCCTTACAGGGCTACGAGCAGTACTTC
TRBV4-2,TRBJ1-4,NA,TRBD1,CASSPGQGGEKLFF,TGTGCCAGCAGCCCGGGACAGGGAGGCGAAAAACTGTTTTTT
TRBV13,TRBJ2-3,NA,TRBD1,CASSLGDRGGDTQYF,TGTGCCAGCAGCTTAGGGGACAGGGGGGGAGATACGCAGTATTTT
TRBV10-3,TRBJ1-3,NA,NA,CAINVRGPSGNTIYF,TGTGCCATCAATGTCAGAGGTCCCTCTGGAAACACCATATATTTT
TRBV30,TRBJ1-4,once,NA,CAWRLKPLWGHVGEKLFF,TGTGCCTGGAGGCTTAAACCCCTTTGGGGGCACGTGGGCGAAAAACTGTTTTTT
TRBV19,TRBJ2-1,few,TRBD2,CASSRHSSGRVPEQFF,TGTGCCAGTAGTCGGCATTCTAGCGGGAGAGTCCCTGAGCAGTTCTTC
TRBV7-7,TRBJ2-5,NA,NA,CASSSRLGQETQYF,TGTGCCAGCAGCTCGCGACTGGGCCAAGAGACCCAGTACTTC
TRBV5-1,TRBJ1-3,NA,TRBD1,CASSFDREGGNTIYF,TGCGCCAGCAGCTTCGACAGGGAAGGAGGAAACACCATATATTTT
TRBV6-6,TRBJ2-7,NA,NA,CASSGTARMGEQYF,TGTGCCAGCAGCGGGACTGCAAGAATGGGCGAGCAGTACTTC
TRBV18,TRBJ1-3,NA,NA,CASSPGSRGNTIYF,TGTGCCAGCTCACCCGGGAGTAGGGGAAACACCATATATTTT
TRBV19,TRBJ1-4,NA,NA,CASSGIQQPPYEKLFF,TGTGCCAGTAGTGGCATACAACAGCCTCCATACGAAAAACTGTTTTTT
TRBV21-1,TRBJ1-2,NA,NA,CASSKGRDRGGYGYTF,TGTGCCAGCAGCAAAGGAAGGGACAGGGGGGGCTATGGCTACACCTTC
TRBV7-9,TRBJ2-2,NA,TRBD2,CASSAGVGEAGELFF,TGTGCCAGCAGCGCGGGGGTAGGGGAGGCCGGGGAGCTGTTTTTT
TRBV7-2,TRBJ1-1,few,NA,CASSSQGTTEAFF,TGTGCCAGCAGTTCCCAGGGAACCACTGAAGCTTTCTTT
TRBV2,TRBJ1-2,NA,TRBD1,CASSAIASGTVVLAGYTF,TGTGCCAGCAGTGCAATTGCCTCCGGGACAGTCGTACTGGCGGGCTACACCTTC
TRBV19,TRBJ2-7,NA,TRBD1,CASSPGGTGIYEQYF,TGTGCCAGTAGCCCCGGCGGGACAGGCATCTACGAGCAGTACTTC
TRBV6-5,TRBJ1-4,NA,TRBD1,CASSKQGASEKLFF,TGTGCCAGCAGTAAACAGGGGGCGAGTGAAAAACTGTTTTTT
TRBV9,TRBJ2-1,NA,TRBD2,CASSVGTSNEQFF,TGTGCCAGCAGCGTAGGGACTAGCAATGAGCAGTTCTTC